These 8 T cell receptor beta chains were sequenced from one sample in a study of T cell changes during pregnancy in multiple sclerosis. The method was immunoSEQ multiplex PCR; TCRdb's version includes in-frame clones alone and lacks a portion of them. The table records 75,000 to 95,000 clones, 93% of them present only once. The sequenced sample was peripheral blood, obtained in the second trimester of pregnancy. The receptors originated from a female donor with multiple sclerosis, enrolled in a pregnancy study.

This chain connects TRBV7-2 to TRBJ2-1; no clear D gene. CDR3 size: 14 residues. Trimming removed 3 bases at V and 5 bases at J, with 11 bases between. Germline CDR1 SGHTA, CDR2 FQGNSA. Here the CDR3 reads CASSFLTLNNEQFF. CDR3 nucleotide sequence: TGTGCCAGCAGCTTCCTCACATTGAACAATGAGCAGTTCTTC. Full variable domain (remainder filled in from reference TRBV7-2 and TRBJ2-1): GAGVSQSPSNKVTEKGKDVELRCDPISGHTALYWYRQSLGQGLEFLIYFQGNSAPDKSGLPSDRFSAERTGGSVSTLTIQRTQQEDSAVYLCASSFLTLNNEQFFGPGTRLTVL.

The chain has TRBV2 and TRBJ1-2; TRBD1 matches at 12 bases. The germline V gene has CDR1 SNHLY and CDR2 FYNNEI. V lost 10 bases and J lost 4; bases outside the gene matches: 7. This CDR3 has 14 amino acids. CDR3 coding DNA: TGTGCCATGCCTGGGACAGGGGGCGGCTATGGCTACACCTTC. This codes for CAMPGTGGGYGYTF.

This clone has just one count. This chain connects TRBV5-1 to TRBJ2-2, with 14 bases fitting TRBD2. The CDR3 runs 18 residues. Germline V lookup: CDR1 SGHRS, CDR2 YFSETQ. V lost 0 bases and J lost 7; bases outside the gene matches: 8. CDR3 loop: CASSLGLAGGPIGGELFF. CDR3 DNA sequence: TGCGCCAGCAGCTTGGGACTAGCGGGGGGGCCGATCGGCGGGGAGCTGTTTTTT.

This clone was seen just once. The V and J genes are TRBV19 and TRBJ2-4; TRBD1 aligns across 9 bases. Trimming removed 6 bases from V and 4 bases from J; junction bases left unmatched: 7. This CDR3 is built from 15 residues. Germline CDR1 and CDR2: LNHDA and SQIVND (reference sequence). The CDR3 sequence: CASRITGGGKNIQYF. The CDR3 region has the DNA TGTGCCAGTAGAATAACAGGGGGCGGAAAAAACATTCAGTACTTC. Full variable domain (outside the CDR3, taken from reference TRBV19 and TRBJ2-4): DGGITQSPKYLFRKEGQNVTLSCEQNLNHDAMYWYRQDPGQGLRLIYYSQIVNDFQKGDIAEGYSVSREKKESFPLTVTSAQKNPTAFYLCASRITGGGKNIQYFGAGTRLSVL.

The V call is TRBV29-1, the J call TRBJ2-2, with TRBD1 as a possible D gene (6 bases). Trimming took off 7 bases at V and 8 bases at J, with 17 bases between the two ends. This CDR3 spans 13 amino acids. Looked up from germline, CDR1 is SQVTM and CDR2 is ANQGSEA. CDR3 DNA: TGCAGCGCCTACAGAACAGGGACGGGGGAGCTGTTTTTT. Encoded protein: CSAYRTGTGELFF.

This chain uses TRBV4-2 with TRBJ1-3, with no clear D. V was trimmed by 9 bases and J by 4 bases, leaving 19 bases between them. From germline, CDR1 is LGHNA and CDR2 YNFKEQ. This CDR3 is 15 amino acids long. Written as DNA, the CDR3 is TGTGCCAGTTCCCCGAAGCCGAGAGGGGGAAACACCATATATTTT. It yields the protein CASSPKPRGGNTIYF.

The genes are TRBV11-2 and TRBJ1-1; TRBD1 matches 8 bases. CDR1 is SGHAT, CDR2 FQNNGV, per germline. The CDR3 contains 15 residues. With V trimmed by 0 bases and J by 3 bases, 3 bases remained unmatched. CDR3: CASSLDRGRYTEAFF. The CDR3 DNA reads TGTGCCAGCAGCTTAGACAGGGGGCGATACACTGAAGCTTTCTTT.

This clone occurred once. The CDR3: CASSESPGHYEQYF. CDR3 coding DNA: TGCGCCAGCAGTGAGTCGCCGGGACACTACGAGCAGTACTTC. The genes are TRBV10-2 and TRBJ2-7, with D possibly matching TRBD1 (6 bases). CDR3 length equals 14 residues. V was shortened by 0 bases and J by 3 bases, with 9 bases between the two germline ends. Germline V gene sequence: CDR1 WSHSY, CDR2 SAAADI.